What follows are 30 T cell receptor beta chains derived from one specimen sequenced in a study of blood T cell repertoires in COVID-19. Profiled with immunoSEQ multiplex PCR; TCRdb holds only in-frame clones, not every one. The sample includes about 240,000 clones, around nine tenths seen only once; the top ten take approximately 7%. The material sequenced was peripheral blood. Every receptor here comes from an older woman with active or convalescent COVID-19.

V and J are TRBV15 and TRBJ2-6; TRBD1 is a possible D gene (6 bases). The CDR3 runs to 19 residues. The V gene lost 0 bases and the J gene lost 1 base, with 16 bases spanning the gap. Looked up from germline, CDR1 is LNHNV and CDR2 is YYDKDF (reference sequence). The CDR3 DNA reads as TGTGCCACCAGCAGAGATGGGGAAGTCGGACAGTCTGGGGCCAACGTCCTGACTTTC. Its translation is CATSRDGEVGQSGANVLTF.

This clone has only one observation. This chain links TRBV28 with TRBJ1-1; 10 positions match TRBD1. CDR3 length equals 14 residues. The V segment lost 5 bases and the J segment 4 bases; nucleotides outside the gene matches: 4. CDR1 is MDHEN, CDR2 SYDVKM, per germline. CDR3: CASSLRTGGTEAFF. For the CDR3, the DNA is TGTGCCAGCAGTCTCCGGACAGGGGGCACTGAAGCTTTCTTT.

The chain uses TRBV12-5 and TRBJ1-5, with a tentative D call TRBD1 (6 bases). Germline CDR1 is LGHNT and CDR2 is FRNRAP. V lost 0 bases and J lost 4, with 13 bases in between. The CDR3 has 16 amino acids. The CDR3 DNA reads TGTGCTAGTGGTTTGGTTCTACAGGGCCTTAATCAGCCCCAGCATTTT. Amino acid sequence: CASGLVLQGLNQPQHF.

The CDR3 nucleotides read TGTGCCAGCAGCCCCCGGGGGGCGACTGAAGCTTTCTTT. It yields the protein CASSPRGATEAFF. The chain combines TRBV3-1 (or the pseudogene TRBV3-2) with TRBJ1-1; possibly TRBD1 for D (6 bases). This CDR3 has 13 amino acids. Germline V gene sequence: CDR1 LGHDT, CDR2 YNNKEL (reference sequence). V was trimmed by 4 bases and J by 5 bases, leaving 11 bases between them.

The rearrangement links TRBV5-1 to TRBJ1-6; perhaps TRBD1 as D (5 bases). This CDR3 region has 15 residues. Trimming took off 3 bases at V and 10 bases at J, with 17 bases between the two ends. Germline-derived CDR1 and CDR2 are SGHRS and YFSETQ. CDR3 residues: CASSSRTWEDSPLHF. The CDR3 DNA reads TGCGCCAGCAGCTCTAGGACATGGGAGGACTCACCCCTCCACTTT.

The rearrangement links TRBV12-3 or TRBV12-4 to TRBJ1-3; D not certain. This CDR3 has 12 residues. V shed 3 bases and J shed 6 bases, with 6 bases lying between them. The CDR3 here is CASSFRENTIYF. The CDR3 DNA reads TGTGCCAGCAGTTTTCGCGAAAACACCATATATTTT.

The CDR3 coding sequence is TGTGCCAGCAGCTTAGCGAGAGGCGAAAAACTGTTTTTT. It encodes CASSLARGEKLFF. The genes are TRBV7-8 and TRBJ1-4; D ambiguous. The CDR3 length is 13 residues. The germline V and J ends were trimmed by 0 bases and 8 bases, with 7 bases remaining between them. Germline V gene sequence: CDR1 SGHVS, CDR2 FQNEAQ.

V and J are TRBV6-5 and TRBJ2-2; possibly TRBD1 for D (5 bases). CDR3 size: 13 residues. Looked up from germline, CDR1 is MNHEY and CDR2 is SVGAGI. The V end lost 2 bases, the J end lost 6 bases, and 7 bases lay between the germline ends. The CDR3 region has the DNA TGTGCCAGCAGTTACAGGGGATCCGGGGAGCTGTTTTTT. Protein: CASSYRGSGELFF.

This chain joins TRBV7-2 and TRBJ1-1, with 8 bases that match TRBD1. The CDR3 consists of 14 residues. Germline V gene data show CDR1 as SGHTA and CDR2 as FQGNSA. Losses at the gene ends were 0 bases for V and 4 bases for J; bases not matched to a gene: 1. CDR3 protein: CASSLATGATEAFF. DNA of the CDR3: TGTGCCAGCAGCTTAGCGACAGGGGCCACTGAAGCTTTCTTT.

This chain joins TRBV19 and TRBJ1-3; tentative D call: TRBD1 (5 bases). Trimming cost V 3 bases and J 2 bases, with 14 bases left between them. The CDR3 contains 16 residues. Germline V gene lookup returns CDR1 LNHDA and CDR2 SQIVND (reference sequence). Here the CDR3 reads CASSMGGFLAGNTIYF. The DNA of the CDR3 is TGTGCCAGTAGTATGGGGGGATTCTTAGCTGGAAACACCATATATTTT.

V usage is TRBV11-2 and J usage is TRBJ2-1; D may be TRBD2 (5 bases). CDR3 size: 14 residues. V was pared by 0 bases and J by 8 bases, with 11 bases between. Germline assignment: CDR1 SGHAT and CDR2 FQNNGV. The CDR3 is CASSLDSARDEQFF. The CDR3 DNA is TGTGCCAGCAGCTTAGATTCGGCGAGGGATGAGCAGTTCTTC.

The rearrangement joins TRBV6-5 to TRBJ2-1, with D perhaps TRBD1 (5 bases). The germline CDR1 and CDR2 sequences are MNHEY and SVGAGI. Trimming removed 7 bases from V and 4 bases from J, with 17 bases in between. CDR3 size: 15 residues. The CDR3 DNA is TGTGCCAGCAAAACAGGCTCCAACTTTTACAATGAGCAGTTCTTC. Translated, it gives CASKTGSNFYNEQFF.

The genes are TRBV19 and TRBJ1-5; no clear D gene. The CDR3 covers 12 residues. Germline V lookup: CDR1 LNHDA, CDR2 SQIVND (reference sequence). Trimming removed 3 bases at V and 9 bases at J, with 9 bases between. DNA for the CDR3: TGTGCCAGTAGTATCGTTGGGCGGCCCCAGCATTTT. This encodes CASSIVGRPQHF.

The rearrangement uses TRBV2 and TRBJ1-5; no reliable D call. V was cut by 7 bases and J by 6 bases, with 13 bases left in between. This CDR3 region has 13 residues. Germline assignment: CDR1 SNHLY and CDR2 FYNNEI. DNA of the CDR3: TGTGCCAGCACTTTTCAAGGCGGTCAGCCCCAGCATTTT. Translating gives CASTFQGGQPQHF.

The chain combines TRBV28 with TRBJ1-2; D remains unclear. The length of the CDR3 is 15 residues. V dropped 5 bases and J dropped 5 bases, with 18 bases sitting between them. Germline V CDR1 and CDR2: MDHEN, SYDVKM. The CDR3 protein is CASSITPEAAYGYTF. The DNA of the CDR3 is TGTGCCAGCAGTATCACCCCCGAGGCGGCTTATGGCTACACCTTC.

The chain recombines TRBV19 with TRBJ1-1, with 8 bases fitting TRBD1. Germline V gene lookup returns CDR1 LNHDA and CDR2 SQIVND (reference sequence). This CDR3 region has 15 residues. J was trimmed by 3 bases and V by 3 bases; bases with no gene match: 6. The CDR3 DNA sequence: TGTGCCAGTAGTATGGGGACAGGTTTTGACACTGAAGCTTTCTTT. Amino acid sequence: CASSMGTGFDTEAFF.

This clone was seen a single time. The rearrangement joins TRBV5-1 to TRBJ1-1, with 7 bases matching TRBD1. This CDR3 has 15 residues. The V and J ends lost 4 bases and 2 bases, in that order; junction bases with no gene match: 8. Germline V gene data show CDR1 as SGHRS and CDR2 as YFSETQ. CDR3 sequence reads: CASSLTGHTNTEAFF. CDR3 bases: TGCGCCAGCAGCCTGACAGGGCACACCAACACTGAAGCTTTCTTT. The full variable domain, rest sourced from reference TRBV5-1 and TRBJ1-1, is KAGVTQTPRYLIKTRGQQVTLSCSPISGHRSVSWYQQTPGQGLQFLFEYFSETQRNKGNFPGRFSGRQFSNSRSEMNVSTLELGDSALYLCASSLTGHTNTEAFFGQGTRLTVV.

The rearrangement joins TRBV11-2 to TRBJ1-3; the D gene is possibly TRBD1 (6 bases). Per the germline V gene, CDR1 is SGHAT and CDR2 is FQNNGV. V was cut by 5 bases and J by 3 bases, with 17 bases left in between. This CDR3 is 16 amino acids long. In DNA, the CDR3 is TGTGCCAGCAGCAGCGTAGGGGGAGATTTTGGAAACACCATATATTTT. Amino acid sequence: CASSSVGGDFGNTIYF.

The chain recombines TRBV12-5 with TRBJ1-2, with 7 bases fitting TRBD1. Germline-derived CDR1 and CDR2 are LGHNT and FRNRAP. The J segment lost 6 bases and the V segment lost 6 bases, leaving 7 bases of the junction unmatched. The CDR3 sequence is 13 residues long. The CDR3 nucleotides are TGTGCTAGTGGCACCGACAGGGACCATGGCTACACCTTC. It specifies CASGTDRDHGYTF. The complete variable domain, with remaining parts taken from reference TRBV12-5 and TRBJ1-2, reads DARVTQTPRHKVTEMGQEVTMRCQPILGHNTVFWYRQTMMQGLELLAYFRNRAPLDDSGMPKDRFSAEMPDATLATLKIQPSEPRDSAVYFCASGTDRDHGYTFGSGTRLTVV.

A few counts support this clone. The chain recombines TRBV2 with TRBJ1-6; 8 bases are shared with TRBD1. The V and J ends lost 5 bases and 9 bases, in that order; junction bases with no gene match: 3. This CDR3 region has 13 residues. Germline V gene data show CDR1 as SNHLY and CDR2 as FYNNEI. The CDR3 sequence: CASSMDRVSPLHF. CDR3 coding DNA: TGTGCCAGCAGTATGGACAGGGTTTCACCCCTCCACTTT.

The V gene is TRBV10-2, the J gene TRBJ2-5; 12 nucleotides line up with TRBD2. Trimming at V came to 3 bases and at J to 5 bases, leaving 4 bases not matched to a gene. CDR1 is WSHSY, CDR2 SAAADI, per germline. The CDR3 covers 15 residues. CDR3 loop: CASSELAGGSETQYF. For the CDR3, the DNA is TGCGCCAGCAGTGAACTAGCGGGGGGATCGGAGACCCAGTACTTC.

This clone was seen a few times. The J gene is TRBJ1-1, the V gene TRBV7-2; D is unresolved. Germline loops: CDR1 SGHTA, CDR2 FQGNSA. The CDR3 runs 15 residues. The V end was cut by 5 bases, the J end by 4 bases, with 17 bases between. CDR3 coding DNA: TGTGCCAGCAGCCTGGACGGGAGGGTTGGCACTGAAGCTTTCTTT. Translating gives CASSLDGRVGTEAFF.

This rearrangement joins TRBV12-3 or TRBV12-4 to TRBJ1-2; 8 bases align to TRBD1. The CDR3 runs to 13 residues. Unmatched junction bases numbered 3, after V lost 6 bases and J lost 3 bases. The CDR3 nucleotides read TGTGCCAGCAGCGCAGGGGGCGACTATGGCTACACCTTC. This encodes CASSAGGDYGYTF.

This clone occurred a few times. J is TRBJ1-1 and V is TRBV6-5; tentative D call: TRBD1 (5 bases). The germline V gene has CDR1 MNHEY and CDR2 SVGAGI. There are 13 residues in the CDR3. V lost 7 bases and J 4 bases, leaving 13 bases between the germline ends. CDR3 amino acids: CASKQVGGTEAFF. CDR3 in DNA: TGTGCCAGCAAACAGGTGGGGGGCACTGAAGCTTTCTTT.

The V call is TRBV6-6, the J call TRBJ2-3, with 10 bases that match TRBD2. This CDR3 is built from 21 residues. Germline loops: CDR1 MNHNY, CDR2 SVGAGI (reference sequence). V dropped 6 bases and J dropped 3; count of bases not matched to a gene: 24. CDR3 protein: CASSSNLPLAGAHNVTDTQYF. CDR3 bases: TGTGCCAGCAGCTCCAATTTACCTCTAGCGGGGGCCCACAACGTAACAGATACGCAGTATTTT.

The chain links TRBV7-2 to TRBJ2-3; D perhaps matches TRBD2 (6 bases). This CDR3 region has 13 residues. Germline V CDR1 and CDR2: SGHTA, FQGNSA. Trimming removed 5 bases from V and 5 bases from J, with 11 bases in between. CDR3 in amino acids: CASSPLGGDTQYF. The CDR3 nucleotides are TGTGCCAGCAGCCCGCTGGGGGGAGATACGCAGTATTTT.

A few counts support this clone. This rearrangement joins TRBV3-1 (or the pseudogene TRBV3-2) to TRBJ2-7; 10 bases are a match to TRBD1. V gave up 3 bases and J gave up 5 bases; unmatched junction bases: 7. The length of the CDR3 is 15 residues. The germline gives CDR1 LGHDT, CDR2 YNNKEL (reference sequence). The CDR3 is CASSQGGTGVDEQYF. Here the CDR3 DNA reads TGTGCCAGCAGCCAGGGAGGGACAGGGGTGGACGAGCAGTACTTC.

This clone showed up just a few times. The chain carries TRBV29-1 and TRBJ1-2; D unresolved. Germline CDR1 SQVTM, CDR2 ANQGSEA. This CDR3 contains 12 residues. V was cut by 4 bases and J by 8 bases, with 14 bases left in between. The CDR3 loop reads CSVASPGTGYTF. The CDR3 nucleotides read TGCAGCGTTGCCTCGCCGGGAACCGGCTACACCTTC.

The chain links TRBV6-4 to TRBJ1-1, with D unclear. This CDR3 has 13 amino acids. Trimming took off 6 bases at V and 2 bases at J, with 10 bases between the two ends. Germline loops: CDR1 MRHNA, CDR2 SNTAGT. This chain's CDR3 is CASREQTNTEAFF. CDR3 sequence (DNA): TGTGCCAGCAGAGAACAGACCAACACTGAAGCTTTCTTT.

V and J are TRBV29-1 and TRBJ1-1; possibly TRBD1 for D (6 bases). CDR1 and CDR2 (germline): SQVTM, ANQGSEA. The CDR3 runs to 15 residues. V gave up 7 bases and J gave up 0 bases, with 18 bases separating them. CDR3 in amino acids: CSGNRDTNLNTEAFF. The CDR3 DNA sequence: TGCAGCGGAAACCGGGACACAAATCTGAACACTGAAGCTTTCTTT.